This TCR beta chain was recovered during a study of early T cells in non-severe SARS-CoV-2 infection. As for the study in general: Sequenced bulk RNA came from whole blood that was unsorted, and chains were unpaired.

This clonotype showed up just a few times. cDNA molecules, individually, were tagged with unique molecular identifiers. MiXCR, applied by TCRdb to the 5' RACE reads, yields one record per CDR3 protein. The data show nearly 70,000 distinct CDR3 sequences, with about 4.6% seen just once and 3% to 4% held by the top ten. The V end lost 8 bases, the J end lost 4 bases, and 12 bases lay between the germline ends. The CDR3 spans 13 residues. CDR1 and CDR2 (germline): SGHDN, FVKESK. The rearrangement uses TRBV14 and TRBJ2-1; no reliable D call. The sample consisted of whole blood, taken at baseline. This receptor was identified in an adult who was a healthcare worker with PCR-confirmed SARS-CoV-2 infection or an uninfected control (not recorded which). The donor label of this sample is uncertain. CDR3 sequence reads: CASSRVAYNEQFF. The CDR3 DNA sequence: TGTGCCAGCTCCCGAGTGGCATACAATGAGCAGTTCTTC.